This TCR beta chain came from a study of PD-L1 blockade in urothelial cancer. As for the study in general: Males with urothelial cancer arising in the bladder constituted about 90% of the roughly 30 patients. A median around 150,000 T cells were found in blood samples. Study findings and constraints: A pretreatment blood TCR clonality that fell below the median predicted better progression-free and overall survival.

Only in-frame clones appear in the TCRdb table, and some are missing; sequencing was by immunoSEQ multiplex PCR. Among approximately 50,000 clones listed, roughly 80% were seen once. This clone occurred once. Its antigen is not known. Time point here: pretreatment peripheral blood. Locally advanced or metastatic urothelial carcinoma affected all patients. J was trimmed by 7 bases and V by 5 bases; bases with no gene match: 10. CDR1 is SGHVS, CDR2 FQNEAQ, per germline. The length of the CDR3 is 15 residues. This sequence originates from a man in his fifties or sixties with urothelial cancer. V usage is TRBV7-8 and J usage is TRBJ1-2, with TRBD1 matching over 10 bases. Sequencing was performed on PBMCs, taken around atezolizumab (anti-PD-L1) treatment. CDR3 nucleotides: TGTGCCAGCAGCCTCACCGGGACAGGGGTGACTGGCTACACCTTC. Translating gives CASSLTGTGVTGYTF.